This T cell receptor (beta chain) came from a study of PD-L1 blockade in urothelial cancer. Time point of the sample: peripheral blood 6 weeks after treatment start. Pretreatment and on-treatment blood mononuclear cell samples were taken, totaling between 1 and 8 time points per patient. Generated by immunoSEQ multiplex PCR, the TCRdb table keeps only in-frame clones and is missing some. This sample has 120,000 or so clones, with roughly 88% found just once. CDR1 SGHAT and CDR2 FQDESV come from the germline V gene (reference sequence). CDR3 size: 13 residues. Trimming took 5 bases from V and 3 from J, leaving 11 bases between them.

The specimen comprised PBMCs, sampled around atezolizumab (anti-PD-L1) treatment. V and J are TRBV11-1 and TRBJ2-7, with D possibly TRBD2 on 6 matching bases. The TCR sequence derives from a middle-aged man with urothelial cancer. The DNA of the CDR3 is TGTGCCAGCAGCAGGACTAACCTCTACGAGCAGTACTTC. Protein product: CASSRTNLYEQYF.